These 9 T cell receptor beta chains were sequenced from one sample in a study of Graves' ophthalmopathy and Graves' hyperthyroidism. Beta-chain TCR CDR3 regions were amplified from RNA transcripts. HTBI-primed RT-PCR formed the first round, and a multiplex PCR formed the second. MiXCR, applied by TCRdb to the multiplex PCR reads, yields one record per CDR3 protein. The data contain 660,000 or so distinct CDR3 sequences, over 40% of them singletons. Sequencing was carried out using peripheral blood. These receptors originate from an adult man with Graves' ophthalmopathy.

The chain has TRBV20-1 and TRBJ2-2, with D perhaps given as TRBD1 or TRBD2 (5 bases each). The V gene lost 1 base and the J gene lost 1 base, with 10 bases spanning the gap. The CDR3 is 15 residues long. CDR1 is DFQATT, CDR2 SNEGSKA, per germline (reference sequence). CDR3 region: CSARGGDGNTGELFF. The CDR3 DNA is TGCAGTGCTAGAGGTGGGGACGGGAACACCGGGGAGCTGTTTTTT.

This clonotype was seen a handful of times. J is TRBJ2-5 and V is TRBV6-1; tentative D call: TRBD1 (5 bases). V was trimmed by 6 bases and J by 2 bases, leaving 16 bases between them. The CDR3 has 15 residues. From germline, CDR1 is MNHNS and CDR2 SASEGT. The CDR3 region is CASRARSQGQETQYF. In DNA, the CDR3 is TGTGCCAGCAGGGCAAGGTCTCAGGGTCAAGAGACCCAGTACTTC.

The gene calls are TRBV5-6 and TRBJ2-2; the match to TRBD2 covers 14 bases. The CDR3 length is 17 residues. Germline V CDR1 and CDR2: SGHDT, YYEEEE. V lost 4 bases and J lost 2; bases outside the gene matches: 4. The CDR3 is CASSAGLAGGNTGELFF. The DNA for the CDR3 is TGTGCCAGCAGCGCTGGACTAGCGGGGGGAAACACCGGGGAGCTGTTTTTT.

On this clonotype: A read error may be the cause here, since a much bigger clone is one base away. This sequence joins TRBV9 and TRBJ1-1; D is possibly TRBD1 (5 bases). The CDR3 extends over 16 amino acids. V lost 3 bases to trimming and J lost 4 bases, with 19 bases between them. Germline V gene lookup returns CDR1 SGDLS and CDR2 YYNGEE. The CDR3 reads CASSGRDEGRGTEAFF. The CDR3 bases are TGTGCCAGCAGCGGCCGGGACGAAGGTAGAGGCACTGAAGCTTTCTTT.

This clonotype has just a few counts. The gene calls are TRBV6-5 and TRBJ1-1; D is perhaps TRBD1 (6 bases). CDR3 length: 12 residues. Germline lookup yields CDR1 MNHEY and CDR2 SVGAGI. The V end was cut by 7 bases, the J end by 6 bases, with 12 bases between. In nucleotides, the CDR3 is TGTGCCAGCACCGGACAGTTTTCTGAAGCTTTCTTT. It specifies CASTGQFSEAFF.

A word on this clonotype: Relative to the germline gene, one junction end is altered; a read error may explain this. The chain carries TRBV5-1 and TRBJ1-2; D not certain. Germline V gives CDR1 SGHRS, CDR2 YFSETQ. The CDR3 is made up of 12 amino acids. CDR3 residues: CASSLGNYGYAF. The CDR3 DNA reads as TGCGCCAGCAGCTTGGGCAATTATGGCTACGCCTTC.

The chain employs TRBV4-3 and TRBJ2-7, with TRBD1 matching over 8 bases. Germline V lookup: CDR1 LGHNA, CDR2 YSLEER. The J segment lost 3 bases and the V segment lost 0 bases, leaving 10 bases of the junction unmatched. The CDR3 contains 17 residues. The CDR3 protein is CASSQDPIRQGSYEQYF. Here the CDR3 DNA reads TGCGCCAGCAGCCAAGATCCAATCCGACAGGGGAGCTACGAGCAGTACTTC.

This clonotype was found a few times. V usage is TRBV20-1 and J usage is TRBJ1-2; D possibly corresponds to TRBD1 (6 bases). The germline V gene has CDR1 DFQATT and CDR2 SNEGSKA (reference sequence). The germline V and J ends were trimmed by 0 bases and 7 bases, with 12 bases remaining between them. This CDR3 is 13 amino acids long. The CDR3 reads CSARDQGRGGYTF. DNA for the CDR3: TGCAGTGCTAGAGACCAGGGGAGAGGTGGCTACACCTTC.

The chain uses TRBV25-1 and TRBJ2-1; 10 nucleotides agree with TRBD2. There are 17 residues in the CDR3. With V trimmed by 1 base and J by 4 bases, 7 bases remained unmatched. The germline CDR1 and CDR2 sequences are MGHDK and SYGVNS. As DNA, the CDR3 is TGTGCCAGCAGTGAATTCGAGCGGGGGGGGGGTTACAATGAGCAGTTCTTC. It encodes CASSEFERGGGYNEQFF.